These 23 T cell receptor beta chains were sequenced from one sample in a study of beta chain features in type 1 diabetes. These receptors are not linked to any known antigen. Overall study findings and caveats: Moderate yet significant TCRB CDR3 shortening was seen in Type 1 diabetes patients in all four CD4+ subsets.

The isolated RNA, all of it, was reverse transcribed, so expressed TCRB transcripts were what got sequenced. Method: immunoSEQ multiplex PCR; TCRdb's copy keeps in-frame clones and lacks some. Among some 350,000 clones listed, 9.6% were seen once. Sequenced material: central memory CD4+ T cells from blood. Every receptor here comes from a man aged 25-45 years with type 1 diabetes.

The chain joins TRBV27 to TRBJ2-1; 9 bases match TRBD2. The length of the CDR3 is 16 residues. The J segment lost 2 bases and the V segment lost 7 bases, leaving 9 bases of the junction unmatched. Germline CDR1 reads MNHEY; CDR2 reads SMNVEV (reference sequence). The CDR3 reads CASTPGAGGTYNEQFF. The CDR3 DNA reads TGTGCCAGCACCCCGGGGGCGGGAGGGACCTACAATGAGCAGTTCTTC.

This clone was seen repeatedly, ten times or more. The chain is built from TRBV28 and TRBJ2-2; 15 bases line up with TRBD2. The CDR3 loop spans 16 amino acids. V was clipped by 5 bases and J by 9 bases; unmatched bases: 7. Looked up from germline, CDR1 is MDHEN and CDR2 is SYDVKM. The CDR3 region is CASSQGLAGGWWELFF. DNA for the CDR3: TGTGCCAGCAGTCAAGGACTAGCGGGAGGGTGGTGGGAGCTGTTTTTT.

This clone was seen ten or more times. The V call is TRBV2, the J call TRBJ1-1; D may be TRBD1 (6 bases). The CDR3 is 14 amino acids. V lost 6 bases, J lost 5 bases, and 16 bases lay in between. Germline V gene lookup returns CDR1 SNHLY and CDR2 FYNNEI. The CDR3 loop is CASRPGGWGTEAFF. CDR3 bases: TGTGCCAGCAGGCCCGGGGGCTGGGGGACTGAAGCTTTCTTT.

This clone was picked up many times. V gene TRBV28 combines with J gene TRBJ2-1; 7 bases line up with TRBD2. Germline CDR1 and CDR2: MDHEN and SYDVKM. CDR3 length: 15 amino acids. The ends lost 6 bases at V and 8 bases at J; junction bases unmatched: 13. In DNA form, the CDR3 reads TGTGCCAGCAGCCCAGAGGGGACGGGAGGAGATGAGCAGTTCTTC. Translating gives CASSPEGTGGDEQFF.

J is TRBJ2-5 and V is TRBV7-2, with TRBD2 matching 9 bases. The CDR3 runs 16 residues. The V gene's germline CDR1 is SGHTA and CDR2 FQGNSA. The V segment lost 4 bases and the J segment 5 bases; nucleotides outside the gene matches: 11. The CDR3 DNA reads TGTGCCAGCAGCTCCTTCTTAGCGGGAGTAGGGGAGACCCAGTACTTC. Translation gives CASSSFLAGVGETQYF.

This clone showed up just a few times. V is TRBV5-4 and J is TRBJ1-4; TRBD1 might be the D (6 bases). Germline-derived CDR1 and CDR2 are SGHNT and YYREEE (reference sequence). V lost 1 base and J lost 6, with 13 bases in between. The CDR3 is 15 amino acids. CDR3 region: CASSLRARGDEKLFF. DNA of the CDR3: TGTGCCAGCAGCTTGCGGGCCAGGGGCGATGAAAAACTGTTTTTT.

This clone was counted a few times. In the same sample, other DNA sequences code for this CDR3. The J gene is TRBJ2-7, the V gene TRBV28; no firm D call. Germline V gene data show CDR1 as MDHEN and CDR2 as SYDVKM. CDR3 size: 11 residues. V lost 4 bases and J 2 bases, leaving 3 bases between the germline ends. The CDR3 sequence: CASSSPYEQYF. The CDR3, as DNA: TGTGCCAGCAGTTCACCCTACGAGCAGTACTTC.

In the case of this clone: A read error may explain this, as a much larger clone is one base away. The rearrangement joins TRBV7-5 to TRBJ2-5; whether TRBD2, the table's D call, matches the DNA was not checked. TRBV7-5 is a pseudogene. The CDR3 is 13 amino acids. This CDR3 reads CASSLGGQETQYF. CDR3 in DNA: TGTGCCAGCAGCTTAGGCGGCCAAGAGACCCAGTACTTC.

The chain joins TRBV5-1 to TRBJ2-7, with TRBD2 matching over 8 bases. With 4 bases clipped from V and 5 bases from J, the junction kept 8 bases outside the gene matches. CDR3 length: 14 residues. Germline CDR1 and CDR2: SGHRS and YFSETQ. The CDR3 DNA sequence: TGCGCCAGCAGCCAGGGACTAGTCTTGGACGAGCAGTACTTC. It encodes CASSQGLVLDEQYF.

The sample holds a few counts of this clone. The gene calls are TRBV4-1 and TRBJ1-3; D is perhaps TRBD1 (5 bases). Between the trimmed V and J ends, which lost 4 bases and 0 bases, there was a span of 13 bases. The germline gives CDR1 MGHRA, CDR2 YSYEKL. This CDR3 region has 16 residues. CDR3 bases: TGCGCCAGCAGCCCCCGGGGGAGCAACTCTGGAAACACCATATATTTT. Translating it yields CASSPRGSNSGNTIYF.

The chain links TRBV4-2 to TRBJ1-2, with a tentative D call TRBD1 (6 bases). The CDR3 spans 14 residues. Germline V lookup: CDR1 LGHNA, CDR2 YNFKEQ. V lost 4 bases and J 0 bases, leaving 9 bases between the germline ends. The CDR3 loop is CASSPWTANYGYTF. The CDR3 DNA sequence: TGTGCCAGCAGCCCGTGGACAGCTAACTATGGCTACACCTTC.

The chain combines TRBV7-2 with TRBJ2-3; D is possibly TRBD2 (5 bases). CDR1 and CDR2 (germline): SGHTA, FQGNSA. This CDR3 comprises 14 residues. The V gene lost 6 bases and the J gene lost 3 bases, with 13 bases spanning the gap. The DNA of the CDR3 is TGTGCCAGCAGATATGGAGCGGAAACAGATACGCAGTATTTT. It codes for CASRYGAETDTQYF.

This rearrangement joins TRBV2 to TRBJ2-5, with D unresolved. Near its end, the DNA agrees better with TRBJ2-7, so the J call may be wrong. Germline CDR1 SNHLY, CDR2 FYNNEI. CDR3 length: 12 amino acids. CDR3 DNA: TGTGCCAGCAGCCCTAAGGTCTACGAGCAGTACTTC. Its protein product is CASSPKVYEQYF.

The sample holds a few counts of this clone. Within the sample, other DNA sequences also encode this same CDR3. V and J are TRBV7-9 and TRBJ2-1; D is undetermined. The CDR3 is 14 amino acids. V was trimmed by 1 base and J by 3 bases, leaving 7 bases between them. Germline CDR1 is SEHNR and CDR2 is FQNEAQ (reference sequence). The CDR3 sequence: CASSLGGGYNEQFF. DNA for the CDR3: TGTGCCAGCAGCTTAGGCGGTGGCTACAATGAGCAGTTCTTC.

This rearrangement joins TRBV29-1 to TRBJ2-5; unclear D gene. The CDR3 runs to 13 residues. Per germline, CDR1 SQVTM and CDR2 ANQGSEA. Trimming took off 4 bases at V and 5 bases at J, with 14 bases between the two ends. The CDR3 loop is CSVGIVVSETQYF. CDR3 coding DNA: TGCAGCGTTGGTATTGTCGTATCGGAGACCCAGTACTTC.

The sample holds a few counts of this clone. The genes are TRBV5-1 and TRBJ1-4; D unclear. This CDR3 has 14 residues. Between the trimmed V and J ends, which lost 7 bases and 13 bases, there was a span of 23 bases. Germline V gene lookup returns CDR1 SGHRS and CDR2 YFSETQ. In DNA, the CDR3 is TGCGCCAGCTCGAGGGAAGGAACGACTTCCCGACTGTTTTTT. It translates to CASSREGTTSRLFF.

This clone was detected only a few times. CDR3 in DNA: TGTGCCAGCAGTTTAAGTCAGGGTATCAACTATGGCTACACCTTC. It encodes CASSLSQGINYGYTF. The J gene is TRBJ1-2, the V gene TRBV28; TRBD1 might be the D (5 bases). The CDR3 length is 15 residues. The germline V gene encodes CDR1 MDHEN and CDR2 SYDVKM. The V end was cut by 2 bases, the J end by 2 bases, with 12 bases between.

This clone turned up a few times. CDR3 sequence (DNA): TGTGCCAGCAGCGGAAGCTCCTACAATGAGCAGTTCTTC. This gives the protein CASSGSSYNEQFF. The V gene is TRBV11-3, the J gene TRBJ2-1; D is uncertain. CDR3 size: 13 residues. V lost 5 bases, J lost 0 bases, and 5 bases lay in between. The V gene's germline CDR1 is SGHNT and CDR2 YENEEA.

V is TRBV5-4 and J is TRBJ2-7; 10 positions match TRBD2. The CDR3 loop spans 15 amino acids. Per germline, CDR1 SGHNT and CDR2 YYREEE (reference sequence). The V and J ends lost 3 bases and 3 bases, in that order; junction bases with no gene match: 6. The CDR3 DNA is TGTGCCAGCAGCTGGGCTAGCGGGAGTGGCTACGAGCAGTACTTC. It translates to CASSWASGSGYEQYF.

The sample holds many counts of this clone. The gene calls are TRBV10-3 and TRBJ2-7; 12 bases match TRBD2. The germline gives CDR1 ENHRY, CDR2 SYGVKD. This CDR3 is 16 amino acids long. V gave up 0 bases and J gave up 4 bases; unmatched junction bases: 4. The CDR3 nucleotides are TGTGCCATCAGTGAGTCCACTAGCGGGAGGCGGTACGAGCAGTACTTC. Its translation is CAISESTSGRRYEQYF.

Only a few counts were recorded for this clone. This chain joins TRBV2 and TRBJ2-5, with TRBD1 matching 7 bases. Looked up from germline, CDR1 is SNHLY and CDR2 is FYNNEI. V shed 5 bases and J 1 base; nucleotides not matched to a gene: 7. CDR3 length: 15 amino acids. For the CDR3, the DNA is TGTGCCAGCAGTTGGGACAGCGGAGGCCAAGAGACCCAGTACTTC. Protein product: CASSWDSGGQETQYF.

This chain uses TRBV6-1 with TRBJ2-3, with 7 bases fitting TRBD1. This CDR3 has 15 residues. The germline CDR1 and CDR2 sequences are MNHNS and SASEGT. Trimming removed 6 bases from V and 1 base from J; junction bases left unmatched: 7. CDR3 region: CASSPTGWGTDTQYF. For the CDR3, the DNA is TGTGCCAGCAGCCCGACAGGGTGGGGCACAGATACGCAGTATTTT.

The gene calls are TRBV9 and TRBJ2-1, with a weak D call TRBD2 (7 bases). With 4 bases removed from V and 12 bases from J, the gap between germline ends came to 23 bases. In germline, CDR1 is SGDLS, CDR2 YYNGEE. The CDR3 is made up of 15 amino acids. In DNA form, the CDR3 reads TGTGCCAGCAGCCCCCGGAGGGGAGGGGTACAGGGGCAGTTCTTC. Protein sequence: CASSPRRGGVQGQFF. The complete variable domain, with remaining parts taken from reference TRBV9 and TRBJ2-1, reads DSGVTQTPKHLITATGQRVTLRCSPRSGDLSVYWYQQSLDQGLQFLIQYYNGEERAKGNILERFSAQQFPDLHSELNLSSLELGDSALYFCASSPRRGGVQGQFFGPGTRLTVL.